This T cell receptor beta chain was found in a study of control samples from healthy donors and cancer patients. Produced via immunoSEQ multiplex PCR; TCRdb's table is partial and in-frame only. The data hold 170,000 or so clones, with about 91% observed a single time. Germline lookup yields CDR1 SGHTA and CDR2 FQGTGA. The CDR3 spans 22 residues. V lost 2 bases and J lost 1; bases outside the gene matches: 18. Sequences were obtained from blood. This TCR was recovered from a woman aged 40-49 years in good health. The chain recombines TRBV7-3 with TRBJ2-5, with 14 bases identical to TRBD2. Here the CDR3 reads CASSLSIPPPSTSGGVQETQYF. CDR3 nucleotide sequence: TGTGCCAGCAGCTTATCTATCCCCCCGCCCTCGACTAGCGGGGGGGTCCAAGAGACCCAGTACTTC.